In its sample, the clone carrying this TCR beta chain was seen many times. Its antigen remains unidentified. The length of the CDR3 is 15 residues. These data originate in a study of CD8 T cells in ankylosing spondylitis. Study results and caveats: Clones linked to disease, bearing a CD8+ phenotype, were relatively rare in peripheral blood. For ankylosing spondylitis blood, a TCR beta motif of fewer than 10 highly homologous variants appeared characteristic.

TCRdb itself ran the 5' RACE reads through MiXCR, one entry per CDR3 protein. Among under 300,000 distinct CDR3 sequences, roughly a tenth were seen once, and the ten largest hold 2.6%. This chain links TRBV21-1 with TRBJ2-5. TRBV21-1 is an annotated pseudogene. The receptor comes from a male donor with ankylosing spondylitis or in good health (not recorded which). The material sequenced was blood, either unsorted or a sorted T cell fraction (not recorded which). The CDR3 loop reads CASSIAPIEGETQYF. The CDR3 DNA reads TGTGCCAGCAGCATAGCCCCCATCGAAGGGGAGACCCAGTACTTC.